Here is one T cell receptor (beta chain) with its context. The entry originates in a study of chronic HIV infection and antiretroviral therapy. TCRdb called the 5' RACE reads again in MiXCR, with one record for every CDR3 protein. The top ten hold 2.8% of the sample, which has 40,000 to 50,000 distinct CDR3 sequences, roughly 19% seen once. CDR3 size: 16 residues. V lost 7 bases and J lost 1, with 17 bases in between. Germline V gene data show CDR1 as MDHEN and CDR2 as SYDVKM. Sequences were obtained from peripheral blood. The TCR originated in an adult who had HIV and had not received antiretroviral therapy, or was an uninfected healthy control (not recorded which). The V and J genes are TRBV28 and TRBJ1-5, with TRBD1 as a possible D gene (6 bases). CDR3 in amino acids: CASTRGGGRSNQPQHF. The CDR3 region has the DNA TGTGCCAGCACCCGAGGGGGGGGTAGGAGCAATCAGCCCCAGCATTTT.